A selection of T cell receptor beta chains follows, all from one sample in a study of cytomegalovirus exposure and HLA in healthy donors. TCRdb keeps only in-frame clones here, not all; method: immunoSEQ multiplex PCR. The sample contains about 160,000 clones, about 85% of which appear only once. Sequencing was performed on PBMCs. These TCRs come from a man between 18 and 35 years old in good health and CMV-seropositive. Both conserved end residues are part of each CDR3. Fields, in order: clone size, D gene, J gene, V gene, CDR3 protein, CDR3 DNA. D genes are given only for firm matches. Size tells how often a clone was seen (once, few, many) or the class of an expanded clone, and some rows leave it out.

few . TRBJ1-5 TRBV27 CASRDRYYSNQPQHF TGTGCCAGCAGAGACAGGTACTATAGCAATCAGCCCCAGCATTTT
. TRBD1 TRBJ2-1 TRBV11-2 CASRQGIEQFF TGTGCCAGCCGACAGGGGATTGAGCAGTTCTTC
. TRBD1 TRBJ1-2 TRBV9 CASSASTTGGYGYTF TGTGCCAGCAGCGCCTCGACGACAGGGGGCTATGGCTACACCTTC
. TRBD1 TRBJ1-3 TRBV19 CASSRDSSGNTIYF TGTGCCAGTAGCCGGGACAGTTCTGGAAACACCATATATTTT
. . TRBJ2-3 TRBV9 CASSVQWGPTDTQYF TGTGCCAGCAGCGTTCAGTGGGGGCCGACAGATACGCAGTATTTT
few TRBD1 TRBJ2-5 TRBV4-1 CASSLMRTGKETQYF TGCGCCAGCAGCCTTATGAGGACAGGGAAAGAGACCCAGTACTTC
. . TRBJ2-7 TRBV7-2 CASSITPPPTYEQYF TGTGCCAGCAGCATTACCCCTCCTCCTACCTACGAGCAGTACTTC
. . TRBJ1-1 TRBV19 CASSIQGNYEAFF TGTGCCAGTAGTATACAGGGTAATTATGAAGCTTTCTTT
once . TRBJ1-1 TRBV6-5 CASSYGQWVNTEAFF TGTGCCAGCAGTTACGGACAGTGGGTGAACACTGAAGCTTTCTTT
. TRBD1 TRBJ1-1 TRBV5-1 CASSLPRQGGTEAFF TGCGCCAGCAGCCTACCTCGACAGGGAGGCACTGAAGCTTTCTTT
. TRBD1 TRBJ2-1 TRBV29-1 CSVEDSGTGDYNEQFF TGCAGCGTTGAAGATAGTGGGACAGGGGACTACAATGAGCAGTTCTTC
few . TRBJ1-1 TRBV7-2 CASSNPSIFEAFF TGTGCCAGCAGCAATCCATCTATCTTCGAAGCTTTCTTT
. TRBD2 TRBJ2-3 TRBV30 CAWSRLAGGDTQYF TGTGCCTGGAGTCGGCTAGCGGGGGGAGATACGCAGTATTTT
. TRBD1 TRBJ2-1 TRBV4-3 CASSQDRGSYNEQFF TGCGCCAGCAGCCAAGACAGGGGGTCCTACAATGAGCAGTTCTTC
. . TRBJ1-3 TRBV6-5 CASSYGGGVSGNTIYF TGTGCCAGCAGTTACGGGGGGGGTGTCTCTGGAAACACCATATATTTT
once . TRBJ2-4 TRBV19 CASSIIGAGQLQYF TGTGCCAGTAGTATAATAGGTGCAGGGCAACTACAGTACTTC
once TRBD1 TRBJ2-7 TRBV4-1 CASSQRDRLSYEQYF TGCGCCAGCAGCCAAAGGGACAGGCTCTCCTACGAGCAGTACTTC
. . TRBJ1-3 TRBV30 CAWSVRGGSGNTIYF TGTGCCTGGAGTGTACGAGGGGGATCTGGAAACACCATATATTTT
. . TRBJ2-3 TRBV19 CASSTLFSDTQYF TGTGCCAGTAGTACCCTATTCTCGGATACGCAGTATTTT
. . TRBJ1-6 TRBV6-4 CASSEGPEGNSPLHF TGTGCCAGCAGTGAAGGTCCGGAGGGTAATTCACCCCTCCACTTT
. . TRBJ2-7 TRBV7-8 CASSPNRTSYEQYF TGTGCCAGCAGCCCCAACAGGACCTCCTACGAGCAGTACTTC
. TRBD1 TRBJ2-3 TRBV7-2 CASSLAGGSTDTQYF TGTGCCAGCAGCTTGGCAGGGGGTAGCACAGATACGCAGTATTTT
once . TRBJ1-2 TRBV7-8 CASSPGSRGIGGYTF TGTGCCAGCAGCCCAGGAAGCAGGGGTATTGGGGGCTACACCTTC
. TRBD2 TRBJ2-3 TRBV12-5 CASGGTRMEGTQYF TGTGCTAGTGGGGGGACTAGAATGGAAGGTACGCAGTATTTT
. . TRBJ2-7 TRBV25-1 CASSETGLRASSYEQYF TGTGCCAGCAGTGAAACTGGACTGAGGGCCAGCTCCTACGAGCAGTACTTC
. TRBD1 TRBJ1-3 TRBV6-5 CARQGPGNTIYF TGTGCCAGACAGGGGCCTGGAAACACCATATATTTT
. . TRBJ2-7 TRBV5-6 CASSSYPGVEQYF TGTGCCAGCAGCTCCTACCCGGGAGTCGAGCAGTACTTC
. . TRBJ1-1 TRBV25-1 CASRQEGGVAFF TGTGCCAGCAGACAGGAGGGCGGTGTAGCTTTCTTT
. TRBD2 TRBJ2-1 TRBV5-1 CASSLVLAGGSAEQFF TGCGCCAGCAGCTTGGTTCTAGCGGGGGGGTCTGCTGAGCAGTTCTTC